The clone carrying this T cell receptor (beta chain) was seen a few times. Antigen specificity is unknown. The CDR3 is made up of 17 amino acids. The V gene end was trimmed by 1 base and the J gene end by 4 bases; junction bases not matched to a gene: 9. Germline V CDR1 and CDR2: SGHTA, FQGNSA. This sample is part of a study of T cells in Graves' hyperthyroidism and ophthalmopathy. Findings and limits, study-wide: Stable hyperthyroidism was separated from ophthalmopathy by a model based on 13 V-J features. Expanded thyroid clonotypes (above 0.001) were mostly also found in blood.

This sample holds PBMCs from 9.5 to 10 ml fresh peripheral blood. RNA transcripts were the template for amplifying TCR beta CDR3 regions. Carried out on the TCR CDR3, a first-round RT-PCR used the HTBI primer set. MiXCR, applied by TCRdb to the multiplex PCR reads, yields one record per CDR3 protein. The data show around 300,000 distinct CDR3 sequences, with around 13% seen just once and around 23% held by the top ten. Material for sequencing was blood. The gene calls are TRBV7-2 and TRBJ2-2; 7 nucleotides align to TRBD2. The TCR comes from a woman in her 30s with Graves' hyperthyroidism. CDR3 DNA sequence: TGTGCCAGCAGCTTAGTCCACGGGAGGTTCAGCACCGGGGAGCTGTTTTTT. Encoded protein: CASSLVHGRFSTGELFF.